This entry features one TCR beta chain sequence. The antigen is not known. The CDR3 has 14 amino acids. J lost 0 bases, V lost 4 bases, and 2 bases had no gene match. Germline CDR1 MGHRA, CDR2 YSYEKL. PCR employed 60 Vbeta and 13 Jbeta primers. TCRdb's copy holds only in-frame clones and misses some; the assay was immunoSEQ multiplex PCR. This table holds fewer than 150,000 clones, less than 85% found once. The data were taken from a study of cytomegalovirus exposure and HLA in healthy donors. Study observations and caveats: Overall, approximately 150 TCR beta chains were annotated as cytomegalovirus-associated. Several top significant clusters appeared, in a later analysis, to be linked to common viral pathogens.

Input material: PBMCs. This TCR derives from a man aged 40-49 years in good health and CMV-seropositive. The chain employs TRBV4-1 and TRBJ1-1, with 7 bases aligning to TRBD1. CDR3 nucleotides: TGCGCCAGCAGCCGCGGACAGGTGAACACTGAAGCTTTCTTT. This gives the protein CASSRGQVNTEAFF.